Below, 9 T cell receptor beta chains from the same sample are listed, as sequenced in a study of OX40 agonist ivuxolimab in advanced cancers. Assay: immunoSEQ multiplex PCR; the TCRdb copy retains only in-frame clones and omits some. This table has about 73,000 clones, 92% appearing once. Sequenced material: CD4+ or CD8+ T cells sorted from blood, taken in a trial of the OX40 agonist ivuxolimab. The receptors were gathered from an adult with an advanced solid tumor such as melanoma, head and neck, liver or kidney cancer.

This clone was observed a single time. This chain links TRBV19 with TRBJ2-3, with D uncertain. The CDR3 length is 12 residues. Germline values: CDR1 LNHDA, CDR2 SQIVND (reference sequence). Trimming pared 3 bases from V and 0 bases from J, leaving 1 base between. CDR3 residues: CASSISTDTQYF. CDR3 DNA sequence: TGTGCCAGTAGTATTAGCACAGATACGCAGTATTTT.

The chain carries TRBV7-9 and TRBJ1-2; possible D gene TRBD1, 5 bases. CDR3 length equals 13 residues. Trimming stripped 5 bases from V and 5 bases from J, with 12 bases between. Germline V gene lookup returns CDR1 SEHNR and CDR2 FQNEAQ (reference sequence). CDR3 bases: TGTGCCAGCAGCCAGACAGACAAGTATGGCTACACCTTC. Its translation: CASSQTDKYGYTF.

V and J are TRBV5-6 and TRBJ2-1; no firm D call. Trimming cost V 2 bases and J 2 bases, with 5 bases left between them. This CDR3 contains 13 residues. Germline V gives CDR1 SGHDT, CDR2 YYEEEE. CDR3 loop: CASSFGTYNEQFF. The CDR3 coding sequence is TGTGCCAGCAGCTTCGGAACCTACAATGAGCAGTTCTTC.

The chain links TRBV4-3 to TRBJ2-7; 10 positions match TRBD1. V dropped 3 bases and J dropped 5; count of bases not matched to a gene: 4. This CDR3 region has 14 residues. Germline-derived CDR1 and CDR2 are LGHNA and YSLEER. The DNA for the CDR3 is TGCGCCAGCAGCCATGGACAGGGGGTGGACGAGCAGTACTTC. Translating it yields CASSHGQGVDEQYF.

The chain has TRBV13 and TRBJ2-4, with 8 bases fitting TRBD1. After removal of 4 bases from V and 0 bases from J, the junction contained 5 bases not matched to a gene. Germline loops: CDR1 PRHDT, CDR2 FYEKMQ (reference sequence). The CDR3 sequence is 16 residues long. The CDR3 sequence is CASSYRTGLAKNIQYF. The CDR3 DNA reads TGTGCCAGCAGCTACCGGACAGGGCTAGCCAAAAACATTCAGTACTTC. The whole variable domain, filled in from reference TRBV13 and TRBJ2-4, reads AAGVIQSPRHLIKEKRETATLKCYPIPRHDTVYWYQQGPGQDPQFLISFYEKMQSDKGSIPDRFSAQQFSDYHSELNMSSLELGDSALYFCASSYRTGLAKNIQYFGAGTRLSVL.

The table lists this clone with a count of one. It is likely a read error: a sequence one base away is far more abundant. The chain joins TRBV5-2 to TRBJ2-3; the listed D gene, TRBD2, was not tested against the DNA. TRBV5-2 is tagged as a pseudogene. This CDR3 has 15 amino acids. Here the CDR3 reads CASSQESGGTDTQYF. DNA of the CDR3: TGTGCCAGCAGCCAAGAAAGCGGGGGCACAGATACGCAGTATTTT.

The rearrangement links TRBV11-2 to TRBJ2-3; 12 nucleotides match TRBD2. The V gene's germline CDR1 is SGHAT and CDR2 FQNNGV. Losses at the gene ends were 5 bases for V and 3 bases for J; bases not matched to a gene: 3. The CDR3 sequence is 15 residues long. The CDR3 DNA sequence: TGTGCCAGCAGCCACCTAGCGGGGGGGACAGATACGCAGTATTTT. It is translated as CASSHLAGGTDTQYF.

This clone was seen just once. The rearrangement links TRBV12-5 to TRBJ2-7; 9 nucleotides align to TRBD1. Trimming took 3 bases from V and 6 from J; bases not matched to a gene: 6. Germline CDR1 is LGHNT and CDR2 is FRNRAP. This CDR3 has 14 amino acids. CDR3 residues: CASGLGQGLGEQYF. In DNA form, the CDR3 reads TGTGCTAGTGGTTTAGGACAGGGGCTTGGCGAGCAGTACTTC.

The chain uses TRBV7-3 and TRBJ1-1, with D tentatively TRBD1 (5 bases). This CDR3 comprises 13 residues. Germline-derived CDR1 and CDR2 are SGHTA and FQGTGA. Trimming removed 5 bases at V and 3 bases at J, with 10 bases between. The CDR3 sequence: CASSPGGDTEAFF. CDR3 sequence (DNA): TGTGCCAGCAGCCCCGGGGGAGACACTGAAGCTTTCTTT.